The T cell receptor beta chain under discussion was sequenced for a study of control samples from healthy donors and cancer patients. Produced via immunoSEQ multiplex PCR; TCRdb's table is partial and in-frame only. This table holds about 85,000 clones, about 89% found once. V shed 2 bases and J shed 0 bases, with 7 bases lying between them. The CDR3 is made up of 14 amino acids. Germline V gives CDR1 SGHAT, CDR2 FQNNGV. This clonotype was obtained from a woman aged 55-69 years in good health. This sequence joins TRBV11-2 and TRBJ1-1; TRBD1 might be the D (6 bases). Material for sequencing was blood. In nucleotides, the CDR3 is TGTGCCAGCAGCTTACAGGGGATGAACACTGAAGCTTTCTTT. Protein sequence: CASSLQGMNTEAFF.